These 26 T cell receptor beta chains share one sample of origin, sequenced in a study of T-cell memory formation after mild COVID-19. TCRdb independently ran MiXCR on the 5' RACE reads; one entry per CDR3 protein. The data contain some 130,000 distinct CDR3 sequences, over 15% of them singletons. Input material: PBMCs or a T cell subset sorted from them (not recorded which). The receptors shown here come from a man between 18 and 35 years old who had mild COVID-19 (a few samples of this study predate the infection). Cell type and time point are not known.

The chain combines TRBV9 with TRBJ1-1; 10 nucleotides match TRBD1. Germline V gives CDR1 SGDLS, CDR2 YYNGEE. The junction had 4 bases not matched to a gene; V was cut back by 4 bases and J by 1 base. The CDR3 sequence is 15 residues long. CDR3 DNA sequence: TGTGCCAGCAGCACAGGGGACAGGGGGAACACTGAAGCTTTCTTT. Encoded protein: CASSTGDRGNTEAFF.

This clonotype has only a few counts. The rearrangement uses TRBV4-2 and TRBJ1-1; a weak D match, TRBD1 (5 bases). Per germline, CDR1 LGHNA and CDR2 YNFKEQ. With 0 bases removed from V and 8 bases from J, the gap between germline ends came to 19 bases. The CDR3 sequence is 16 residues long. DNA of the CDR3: TGTGCCAGCAGCCAAGACTGGGGGAGGTCTGTTTTAGAAGCTTTCTTT. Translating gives CASSQDWGRSVLEAFF.

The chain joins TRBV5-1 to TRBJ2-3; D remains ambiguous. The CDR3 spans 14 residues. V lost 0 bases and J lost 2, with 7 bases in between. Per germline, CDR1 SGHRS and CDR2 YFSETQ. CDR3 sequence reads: CASSLGNPTDTQYF. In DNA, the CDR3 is TGCGCCAGCAGCTTGGGAAATCCCACAGATACGCAGTATTTT.

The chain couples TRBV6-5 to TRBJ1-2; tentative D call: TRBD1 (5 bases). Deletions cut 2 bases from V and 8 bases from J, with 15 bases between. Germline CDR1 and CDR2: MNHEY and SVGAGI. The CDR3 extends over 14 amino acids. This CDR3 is CASSYIRSGGGYTF. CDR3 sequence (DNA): TGTGCCAGCAGTTACATACGTAGTGGGGGAGGCTACACCTTC.

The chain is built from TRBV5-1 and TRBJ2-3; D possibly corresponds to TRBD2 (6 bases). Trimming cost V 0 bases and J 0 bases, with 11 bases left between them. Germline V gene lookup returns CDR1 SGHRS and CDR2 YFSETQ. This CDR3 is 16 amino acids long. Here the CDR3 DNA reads TGCGCCAGCAGCTTGGAAGCGGGCGGGAGCACAGATACGCAGTATTTT. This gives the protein CASSLEAGGSTDTQYF. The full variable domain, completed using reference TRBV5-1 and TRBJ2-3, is KAGVTQTPRYLIKTRGQQVTLSCSPISGHRSVSWYQQTPGQGLQFLFEYFSETQRNKGNFPGRFSGRQFSNSRSEMNVSTLELGDSALYLCASSLEAGGSTDTQYFGPGTRLTVL.

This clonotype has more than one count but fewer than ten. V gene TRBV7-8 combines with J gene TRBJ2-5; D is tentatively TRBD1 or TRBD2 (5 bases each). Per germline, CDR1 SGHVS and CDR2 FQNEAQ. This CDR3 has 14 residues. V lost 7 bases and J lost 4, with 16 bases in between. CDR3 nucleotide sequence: TGTGCCAGCAAGCTCCGCGGGCAGGGAGAGACCCAGTACTTC. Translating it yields CASKLRGQGETQYF.

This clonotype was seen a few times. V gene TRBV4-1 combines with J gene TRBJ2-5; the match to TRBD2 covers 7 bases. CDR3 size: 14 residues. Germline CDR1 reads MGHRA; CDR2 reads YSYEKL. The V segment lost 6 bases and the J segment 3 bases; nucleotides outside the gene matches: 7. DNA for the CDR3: TGCGCCAGCAGACCGGGCGGGGGAAAAGAGACCCAGTACTTC. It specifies CASRPGGGKETQYF.

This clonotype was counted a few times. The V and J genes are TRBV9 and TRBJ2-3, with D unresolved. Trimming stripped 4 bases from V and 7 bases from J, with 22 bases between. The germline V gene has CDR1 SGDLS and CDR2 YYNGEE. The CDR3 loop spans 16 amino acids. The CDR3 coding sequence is TGTGCCAGCAGCCCGCGGCTAGAAGGGTGGGGAAATACGCAGTATTTT. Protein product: CASSPRLEGWGNTQYF.

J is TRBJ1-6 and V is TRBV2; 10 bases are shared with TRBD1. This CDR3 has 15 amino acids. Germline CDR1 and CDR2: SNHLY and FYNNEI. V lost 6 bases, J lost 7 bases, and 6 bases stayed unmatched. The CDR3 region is CASRTDRGRNSPLHF. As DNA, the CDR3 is TGTGCCAGCAGGACAGACAGGGGGCGAAATTCACCCCTCCACTTT.

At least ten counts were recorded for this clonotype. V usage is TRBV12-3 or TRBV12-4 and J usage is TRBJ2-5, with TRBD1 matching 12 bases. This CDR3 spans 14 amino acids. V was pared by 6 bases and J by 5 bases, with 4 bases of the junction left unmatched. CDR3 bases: TGTGCCAGCAGGGGACAGGGGGCAGGGGAGACCCAGTACTTC. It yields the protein CASRGQGAGETQYF.

The CDR3 DNA follows: TGCAGCGTTGCCAGGACAGGGTTCAATGAGCAGTTCTTC. It is translated as CSVARTGFNEQFF. The chain recombines TRBV29-1 with TRBJ2-1, with 8 bases fitting TRBD1. This CDR3 comprises 13 residues. V lost 4 bases to trimming and J lost 6 bases; unmatched junction nucleotides: 5. The V gene's germline CDR1 is SQVTM and CDR2 ANQGSEA.

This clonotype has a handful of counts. DNA of the CDR3: TGTGCCATCAGTGACCGGGACATCTCTGGGGCCAACGTCCTGACTTTC. Translating it yields CAISDRDISGANVLTF. The genes are TRBV10-3 and TRBJ2-6, with D possibly TRBD1 on 6 matching bases. V shed 3 bases and J shed 0 bases, with 9 bases lying between them. CDR1 is ENHRY and CDR2 is SYGVKD in the germline V gene. This CDR3 contains 16 residues.

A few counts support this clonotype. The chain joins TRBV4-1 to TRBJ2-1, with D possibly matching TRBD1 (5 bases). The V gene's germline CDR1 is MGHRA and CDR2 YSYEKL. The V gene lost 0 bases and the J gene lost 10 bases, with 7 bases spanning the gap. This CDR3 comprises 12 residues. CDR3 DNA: TGCGCCAGCAGCCAAGAAAGGGGAGAGCAGTTCTTC. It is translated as CASSQERGEQFF.

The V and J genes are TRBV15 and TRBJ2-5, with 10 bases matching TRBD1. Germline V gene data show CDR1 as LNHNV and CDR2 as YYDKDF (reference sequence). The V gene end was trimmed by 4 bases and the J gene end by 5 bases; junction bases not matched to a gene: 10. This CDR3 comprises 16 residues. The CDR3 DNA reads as TGTGCCACCAGCAATACCAGGACAGGGGGGCTGGAGACCCAGTACTTC. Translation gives CATSNTRTGGLETQYF.

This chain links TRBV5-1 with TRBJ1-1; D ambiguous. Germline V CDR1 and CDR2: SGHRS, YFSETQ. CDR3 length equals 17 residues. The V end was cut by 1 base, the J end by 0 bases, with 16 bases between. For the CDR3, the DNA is TGCGCCAGCAGCTTGTGGATGCAGAACGACATGAACACTGAAGCTTTCTTT. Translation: CASSLWMQNDMNTEAFF.

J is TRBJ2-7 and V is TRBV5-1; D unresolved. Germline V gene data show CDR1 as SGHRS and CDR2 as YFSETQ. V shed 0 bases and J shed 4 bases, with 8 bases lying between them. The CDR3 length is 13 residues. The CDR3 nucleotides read TGCGCCAGCAGCTTGGCCCTAGAATACGAGCAGTACTTC. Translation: CASSLALEYEQYF.

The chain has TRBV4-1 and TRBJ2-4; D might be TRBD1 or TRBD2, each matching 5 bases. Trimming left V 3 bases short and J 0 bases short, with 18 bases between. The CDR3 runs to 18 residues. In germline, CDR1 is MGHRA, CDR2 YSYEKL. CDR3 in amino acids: CASSQGEQAGLAKNIQYF. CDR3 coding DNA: TGCGCCAGCAGCCAGGGGGAACAGGCCGGACTAGCCAAAAACATTCAGTACTTC.

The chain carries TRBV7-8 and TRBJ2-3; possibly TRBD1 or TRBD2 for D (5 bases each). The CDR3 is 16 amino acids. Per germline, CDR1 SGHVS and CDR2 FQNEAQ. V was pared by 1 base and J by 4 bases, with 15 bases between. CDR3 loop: CASSLGSGLEADTQYF. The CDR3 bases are TGTGCCAGCAGCTTAGGTTCGGGGCTAGAGGCAGATACGCAGTATTTT.

The CDR3 DNA is TGTGCCAGCAGCTTAGATCCTTCTCAAGAGACCCAGTACTTC. It translates to CASSLDPSQETQYF. The genes are TRBV11-2 and TRBJ2-5, with D unresolved. V gave up 0 bases and J gave up 2 bases, with 7 bases separating them. CDR1 is SGHAT, CDR2 FQNNGV, per germline. The CDR3 is made up of 14 amino acids.

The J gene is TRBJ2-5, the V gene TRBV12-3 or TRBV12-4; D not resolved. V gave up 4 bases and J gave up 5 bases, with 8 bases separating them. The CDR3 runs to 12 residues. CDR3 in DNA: TGTGCCAGCAGTTGGGCGTTGGAGACCCAGTACTTC. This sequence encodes CASSWALETQYF.

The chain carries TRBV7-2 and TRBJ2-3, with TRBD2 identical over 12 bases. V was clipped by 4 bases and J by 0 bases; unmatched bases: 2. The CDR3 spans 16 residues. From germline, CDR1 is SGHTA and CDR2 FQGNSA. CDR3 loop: CASSYGLAGSTDTQYF. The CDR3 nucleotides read TGTGCCAGCAGCTACGGACTAGCGGGGAGCACAGATACGCAGTATTTT.

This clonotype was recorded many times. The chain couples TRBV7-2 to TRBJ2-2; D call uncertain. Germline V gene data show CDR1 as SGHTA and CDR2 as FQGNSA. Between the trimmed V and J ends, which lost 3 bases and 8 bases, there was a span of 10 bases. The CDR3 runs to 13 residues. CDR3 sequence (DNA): TGTGCCAGCAGCTTCAGTGTTTTGGGGGAGCTGTTTTTT. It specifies CASSFSVLGELFF. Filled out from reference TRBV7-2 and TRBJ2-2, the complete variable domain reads GAGVSQSPSNKVTEKGKDVELRCDPISGHTALYWYRQSLGQGLEFLIYFQGNSAPDKSGLPSDRFSAERTGGSVSTLTIQRTQQEDSAVYLCASSFSVLGELFFGEGSRLTVL.

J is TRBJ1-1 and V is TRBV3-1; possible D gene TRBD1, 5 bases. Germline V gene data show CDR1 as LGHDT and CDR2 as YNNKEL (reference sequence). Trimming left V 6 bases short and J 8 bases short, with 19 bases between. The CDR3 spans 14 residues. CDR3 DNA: TGTGCCAGCAGTCAATCCGACAGCCGGCGGGAAGCTTTCTTT. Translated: CASSQSDSRREAFF.

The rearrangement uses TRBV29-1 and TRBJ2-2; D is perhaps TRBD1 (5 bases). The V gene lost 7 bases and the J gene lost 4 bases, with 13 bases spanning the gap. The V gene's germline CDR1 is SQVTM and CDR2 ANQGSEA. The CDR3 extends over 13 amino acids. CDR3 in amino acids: CSADKGPTGELFF. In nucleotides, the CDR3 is TGCAGCGCAGATAAGGGGCCCACCGGGGAGCTGTTTTTT.

The CDR3 nucleotides read TGTGCCAGCAGTCTCCGGGTCCAGGGGAATGAGCAGTTCTTC. Its protein is CASSLRVQGNEQFF. J is TRBJ2-1 and V is TRBV12-3 or TRBV12-4; TRBD1 is a possible D gene (6 bases). This CDR3 is 14 amino acids long. The V end was cut by 5 bases, the J end by 7 bases, with 15 bases between.

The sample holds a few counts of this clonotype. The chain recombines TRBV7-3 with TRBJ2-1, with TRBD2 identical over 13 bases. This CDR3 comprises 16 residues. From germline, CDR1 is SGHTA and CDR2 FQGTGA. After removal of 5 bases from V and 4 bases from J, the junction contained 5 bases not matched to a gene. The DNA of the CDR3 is TGTGCCAGCAGCCGTCAGACTAGCGGGGGGTACAATGAGCAGTTCTTC. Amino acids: CASSRQTSGGYNEQFF.